This T cell receptor (beta chain) was found in a study of blood T cell repertoires in COVID-19. Study overall: Samples representing acute and convalescent COVID-19 were sourced from the United States, Italy and Spain. In each case, the material was cDNA or gDNA derived from T cells, B-cell-depleted T cells, or PBMCs.

How the authors handled the data: Estimation of nucleated cell counts was performed using reference gene primer amplification. Sequencing used immunoSEQ multiplex PCR; TCRdb keeps in-frame clones, though not all of them. Clone size and the V and J calls come from that table; the DNA yielded D and trimming. The sample carries more than 12,000 clones, roughly 90% recorded once. The V gene lost 2 bases and the J gene lost 8 bases, with 15 bases spanning the gap. CDR3 length: 13 residues. Germline V gene lookup returns CDR1 GTSNPN and CDR2 SVGIG (reference sequence). The chain uses TRBV30 and TRBJ1-2; D gene uncertain. Sequenced sample: peripheral blood. The receptor's source is a human donor in a cohort sampled during active COVID-19. The CDR3 loop is CAWSRGWGGGYTF. CDR3 in DNA: TGTGCCTGGAGTCGCGGGTGGGGTGGAGGCTACACCTTC.